The 21 T cell receptor beta chains below come from one sample, sequenced in a study of shared clonotypes between healthy human individuals. Repertoires were generated with immunoSEQ multiplex PCR, while TCRdb's copy carries only in-frame clones and drops some. The sample contains millions of clones, 90% to 95% of which appear only once. Sequenced sample: naive CD4+ T cells from PBMCs. Subset reported: CD45RA+ positively selected. These receptor sequences come from a young man in good health. Some clones in this sample may be carry-over from other donors' samples.

The CDR3 DNA reads TGTGCCAGCAGCGGGGTGACCCAATCACCCCTCCACTTT. This sequence encodes CASSGVTQSPLHF. This chain joins TRBV9 and TRBJ1-6, with unresolved D. This CDR3 is 13 amino acids long. Germline CDR1 reads SGDLS; CDR2 reads YYNGEE. Trimming stripped 3 bases from V and 10 bases from J, with 11 bases between.

This chain connects TRBV28 to TRBJ1-2; 7 positions agree with TRBD1. J gave up 3 bases and V 5 bases, and 9 bases lay outside the gene matches. Germline assignment: CDR1 MDHEN and CDR2 SYDVKM. The CDR3 runs 15 residues. CDR3 protein: CASSGRQGGYYGYTF. The CDR3 region has the DNA TGTGCCAGCAGTGGGCGACAGGGTGGGTACTATGGCTACACCTTC.

This clone has only one observation. The chain links TRBV7-8 to TRBJ2-3; D not resolved. The CDR3 has 15 residues. Germline loops: CDR1 SGHVS, CDR2 FQNEAQ. The V and J ends lost 1 base and 2 bases respectively, with 10 bases between them. The CDR3 spells CASSLDRTHTDTQYF. For the CDR3, the DNA is TGTGCCAGCAGCTTAGATCGCACGCACACAGATACGCAGTATTTT.

The chain is built from TRBV22-1 and TRBJ1-4. TRBV22-1 is deemed a pseudogene. The CDR3 has 17 amino acids. The CDR3 sequence is CPGSALNREETNEKLFF. In DNA, the CDR3 is TGTCCTGGGAGCGCACTTAACAGGGAGGAAACTAATGAAAAACTGTTTTTT.

This chain uses TRBV15 with TRBJ1-5, with D possibly matching TRBD1 (5 bases). Between the trimmed V and J ends, which lost 3 bases and 2 bases, there was a span of 14 bases. From germline, CDR1 is LNHNV and CDR2 YYDKDF (reference sequence). This CDR3 contains 16 residues. The CDR3 protein is CATSRSWDRRNQPQHF. The CDR3, as DNA: TGTGCCACCAGCAGGAGCTGGGACCGCCGCAATCAGCCCCAGCATTTT.

The chain carries TRBV28 and TRBJ1-3; D is ambiguous. V was pared by 4 bases and J by 4 bases, with 8 bases between. Germline CDR1 reads MDHEN; CDR2 reads SYDVKM. This CDR3 comprises 13 residues. CDR3 protein: CASSSAAGNTIYF. CDR3 DNA: TGTGCCAGCAGTTCGGCTGCGGGAAACACCATATATTTT.

The chain couples TRBV15 to TRBJ2-5; tentatively, D is TRBD1 or TRBD2 (5 bases each). The CDR3 totals 15 residues. The germline gives CDR1 LNHNV, CDR2 YYDKDF (reference sequence). Trimming stripped 4 bases from V and 4 bases from J, with 16 bases between. The CDR3 DNA follows: TGTGCCACCAGCATGGACCCGGGACCAGGAGAGACCCAGTACTTC. It is translated as CATSMDPGPGETQYF.

The chain links TRBV5-4 to TRBJ1-4; D is ambiguous. The V gene's germline CDR1 is SGHNT and CDR2 YYREEE (reference sequence). CDR3 length equals 13 residues. Trimming pared 0 bases from V and 6 bases from J, leaving 6 bases between. DNA for the CDR3: TGTGCCAGCAGCTTGGGGGCAGATGAAAAACTGTTTTTT. Translation gives CASSLGADEKLFF.

The chain couples TRBV5-1 to TRBJ2-3, with D perhaps TRBD2 (6 bases). Trimming pared 3 bases from V and 4 bases from J, leaving 12 bases between. The germline CDR1 and CDR2 sequences are SGHRS and YFSETQ. CDR3 length: 14 amino acids. The CDR3 DNA follows: TGCGCCAGCAGCTCGGGAGAACAGGCAGATACGCAGTATTTT. Protein sequence: CASSSGEQADTQYF.

The V and J genes are TRBV18 and TRBJ1-3, with 7 bases matching TRBD1. Germline lookup yields CDR1 KGHSH and CDR2 LQKENI. Unmatched junction bases numbered 9, after V lost 2 bases and J lost 2 bases. The length of the CDR3 is 17 residues. CDR3 DNA: TGTGCCAGCTCACCAAGGCAGGGGGAATCGGCTGGAAACACCATATATTTT. Its translation: CASSPRQGESAGNTIYF.

J is TRBJ2-5 and V is TRBV28; a weak D match, TRBD1 (6 bases). The CDR3 consists of 13 residues. Germline assignment: CDR1 MDHEN and CDR2 SYDVKM. V lost 6 bases to trimming and J lost 7 bases, with 15 bases between them. The CDR3 here is CASRNRVMGTQYF. For the CDR3, the DNA is TGTGCCAGCAGGAACAGGGTGATGGGGACCCAGTACTTC.

This sequence joins TRBV7-2 and TRBJ2-1; D is undetermined. Germline V CDR1 and CDR2: SGHTA, FQGNSA. Trimming took off 0 bases at V and 4 bases at J, with 10 bases between the two ends. This CDR3 region has 15 residues. Written as DNA, the CDR3 is TGTGCCAGCAGCTTAGCGTTTGCGGTTTACAATGAGCAGTTCTTC. It translates to CASSLAFAVYNEQFF.

The chain has TRBV21-1 and TRBJ2-1; no DNA check was done on the table's D call, TRBD2. TRBV21-1 is assigned pseudogene status. This CDR3 is built from 10 residues. The CDR3 sequence is CASTPIEQFF. CDR3 coding DNA: TGTGCCAGCACCCCTATTGAGCAGTTCTTC.

This clone was seen a handful of times. CDR3 sequence reads: CASSSGTGDGYGYTF. In DNA, the CDR3 is TGCGCCAGCAGCTCCGGGACAGGGGACGGCTATGGCTACACCTTC. The chain carries TRBV5-1 and TRBJ1-2; 10 nucleotides match TRBD1. The CDR3 is 15 amino acids. Trimming cost V 3 bases and J 4 bases; bases outside gene matches: 6. Germline values: CDR1 SGHRS, CDR2 YFSETQ.

The CDR3 region has the DNA TGTGCCAGTAGTATGGGACAGCGCACAGATACGCAGTATTTT. This encodes CASSMGQRTDTQYF. This chain joins TRBV19 and TRBJ2-3; TRBD1 matches 7 bases. V dropped 3 bases and J dropped 1; count of bases not matched to a gene: 1. CDR3 length: 14 amino acids. Germline-derived CDR1 and CDR2 are LNHDA and SQIVND (reference sequence).

This sequence joins TRBV27 and TRBJ2-7, with 10 bases lining up with TRBD2. This CDR3 spans 19 amino acids. CDR1 is MNHEY, CDR2 SMNVEV, per germline (reference sequence). With 3 bases clipped from V and 5 bases from J, the junction kept 19 bases outside the gene matches. CDR3 protein: CASSFMGRASGSVMNEQYF. The DNA of the CDR3 is TGTGCCAGCAGTTTCATGGGCAGGGCTAGCGGGAGTGTGATGAACGAGCAGTACTTC.

This rearrangement joins TRBV9 to TRBJ2-1, with 16 bases fitting TRBD2. The CDR3 has 18 residues. Trimming at V came to 4 bases and at J to 6 bases, leaving 10 bases not matched to a gene. Germline V gives CDR1 SGDLS, CDR2 YYNGEE. The DNA of the CDR3 is TGTGCCAGCAGCTCGAAACCGGGACTAGCGGGAGGGGGCAATGAGCAGTTCTTC. It encodes CASSSKPGLAGGGNEQFF.

V is TRBV30 and J is TRBJ1-5, with D maybe TRBD1 (6 bases). This CDR3 is 17 amino acids long. Per germline, CDR1 GTSNPN and CDR2 SVGIG (reference sequence). The V end was cut by 2 bases, the J end by 6 bases, with 23 bases between. CDR3 sequence: CAWSPRLPGTRSQPQHF. In DNA form, the CDR3 reads TGTGCCTGGAGTCCTCGACTCCCCGGGACACGGAGTCAGCCCCAGCATTTT.

This clone was seen a handful of times. V is TRBV15 and J is TRBJ2-1; D is tentatively TRBD1 or TRBD2 (5 bases each). This CDR3 has 14 amino acids. The V end lost 9 bases, the J end lost 2 bases, and 14 bases lay between the germline ends. Germline CDR1 is LNHNV and CDR2 is YYDKDF (reference sequence). CDR3: CATARGAPYNEQFF. DNA for the CDR3: TGTGCCACTGCCCGAGGGGCCCCCTACAATGAGCAGTTCTTC.

J is TRBJ1-2 and V is TRBV18, with a possible D match to TRBD1 (6 bases). CDR1 is KGHSH and CDR2 is LQKENI in the germline V gene. This CDR3 region has 15 residues. The V and J ends lost 0 bases and 4 bases respectively, with 12 bases between them. The CDR3 loop reads CASSPPPGQIYGYTF. The CDR3 DNA reads TGTGCCAGCTCACCACCGCCCGGACAGATCTATGGCTACACCTTC. The entire variable domain, with the rest obtained from reference TRBV18 and TRBJ1-2, is as follows: NAGVMQNPRHLVRRRGQEARLRCSPMKGHSHVYWYRQLPEEGLKFMVYLQKENIIDESGMPKERFSAEFPKEGPSILRIQQVVRGDSAAYFCASSPPPGQIYGYTFGSGTRLTVV.

A note on this clone: Other nucleotide sequences from this sample produce the same CDR3. The rearrangement uses TRBV5-1 and TRBJ2-5; perhaps TRBD2 as D (5 bases). Deletions cut 0 bases from V and 5 bases from J, with 14 bases between. In germline, CDR1 is SGHRS, CDR2 YFSETQ. The length of the CDR3 is 15 residues. The CDR3 spells CASSLALAGSETQYF. The CDR3 DNA sequence: TGCGCCAGCAGCTTGGCCCTAGCAGGCTCTGAGACCCAGTACTTC.